The present T cell receptor (beta chain) was sequenced within a study of blood T cell repertoires in COVID-19. Study overall: In each case, the material was cDNA or gDNA derived from T cells, B-cell-depleted T cells, or PBMCs.

This CDR3 has 13 residues. Trimming removed 1 base at V and 0 bases at J, with 3 bases between. Germline V CDR1 and CDR2: SGHTA, FQGNSA. Original processing methods: From reference gene primer amplification, estimates of nucleated cell counts were derived. Assay: immunoSEQ multiplex PCR; the TCRdb copy retains only in-frame clones and omits some. For V, J and clone size, that table is used; D and trimming come from the DNA. Here the sample spans 150,000 to 200,000 clones, around nine tenths being singletons. The chain carries TRBV7-2 and TRBJ1-1; D is unresolved. This receptor was identified in a man aged 50 or older with acute or convalescent COVID-19. The sequenced sample consisted of peripheral blood. The CDR3 here is CASSLGMNTEAFF. CDR3 nucleotide sequence: TGTGCCAGCAGCTTAGGTATGAACACTGAAGCTTTCTTT. Filled out from reference TRBV7-2 and TRBJ1-1, the complete variable domain reads GAGVSQSPSNKVTEKGKDVELRCDPISGHTALYWYRQSLGQGLEFLIYFQGNSAPDKSGLPSDRFSAERTGGSVSTLTIQRTQQEDSAVYLCASSLGMNTEAFFGQGTRLTVV.